A selection of T cell receptor beta chains follows, all from one sample in a study of T-cell memory formation after mild COVID-19. A single record per CDR3 protein comes from TCRdb applying MiXCR to the 5' RACE reads. Among approximately 180,000 distinct CDR3 sequences listed, 16% were seen once. The source material was PBMCs or a T cell subset sorted from them (not recorded which). These receptors all come from an adult woman who had mild COVID-19 (a few samples of this study predate the infection). Cell type and time point are not known. Each CDR3 is given with its conserved first and last residue. A D gene is named only where the DNA matches it firmly. The listing skips clone size in some rows; elsewhere it reads once, few, many or a size class.

J gene,clone size,CDR3 length,D gene,V gene,CDR3 protein,CDR3 DNA
TRBJ2-1,once,14,TRBD1,TRBV5-4,CASSRGPDYNEQFF,TGTGCCAGCTCCAGGGGGCCGGACTACAATGAGCAGTTCTTC
TRBJ2-1,.,15,.,TRBV7-3,CASSPQGGSYNEQFF,TGTGCCAGCAGCCCCCAGGGGGGGAGCTACAATGAGCAGTTCTTC
TRBJ2-1,few,15,.,TRBV7-3,CASSLTLSPSGEQFF,TGTGCCAGCAGCTTAACGTTAAGTCCCTCGGGTGAGCAGTTCTTC
TRBJ2-7,.,15,.,TRBV20-1,CSARDLRQGSYEQYF,TGCAGTGCTAGAGATTTGCGTCAAGGTAGCTACGAGCAGTACTTC
TRBJ2-7,few,14,TRBD2,TRBV5-6,CASRPRTSPYEQYF,TGTGCCAGCAGACCCCGGACTAGCCCCTACGAGCAGTACTTC
TRBJ2-1,few,16,TRBD2,TRBV20-1,CSAPRLAGGRYNEQFF,TGCAGTGCTCCCCGACTAGCGGGAGGTCGCTACAATGAGCAGTTCTTC
TRBJ2-1,many,17,TRBD1,TRBV29-1,CSVDGQGAAHEYNEQFF,TGCAGCGTTGACGGACAGGGGGCGGCCCACGAGTACAATGAGCAGTTCTTC
TRBJ2-3,.,14,.,TRBV6-5,CASSSISGTDTQYF,TGTGCCAGCAGTTCAATCTCTGGGACAGATACGCAGTATTTT
TRBJ2-1,.,12,.,TRBV5-1,CASGPGYNEQFF,TGCGCCTCGGGACCCGGATACAATGAGCAGTTCTTC
TRBJ2-7,.,13,.,TRBV30,CAWTAQGSYEQYF,TGTGCCTGGACGGCGCAGGGCAGCTACGAGCAGTACTTC
TRBJ2-7,.,15,.,TRBV20-1,CSATRLGTAFYEQYF,TGCAGTGCGACCCGTCTAGGGACCGCCTTCTACGAGCAGTACTTC
TRBJ2-4,many,14,.,TRBV24-1,CATSSNRVGSIQYF,TGTGCCACCAGTTCGAACAGGGTGGGAAGCATTCAGTACTTC
TRBJ2-7,.,11,TRBD2,TRBV10-3,CAIRREREQYF,TGTGCCATCAGGCGGGAGCGCGAGCAGTACTTC
TRBJ2-4,.,15,.,TRBV5-6,CASSLAGGSKNIQYF,TGTGCCAGCAGCCTGGCAGGCGGGTCCAAAAACATTCAGTACTTC
TRBJ1-1,.,14,TRBD1,TRBV20-1,CSAYRRGQDTEAFF,TGCAGTGCGTATCGCAGGGGGCAGGACACTGAAGCTTTCTTT
TRBJ2-7,.,11,.,TRBV7-9,CASSQSSEQYF,TGTGCCAGCAGCCAATCCTCCGAGCAGTACTTC
TRBJ2-5,few,13,.,TRBV7-8,CASSKTDLGTQYF,TGTGCCAGCAGCAAAACGGACCTAGGGACCCAGTACTTC
TRBJ2-1,.,13,.,TRBV5-1,CASSLLDGNEQFF,TGCGCCAGCAGCTTGTTGGATGGAAATGAGCAGTTCTTC
TRBJ2-5,.,14,.,TRBV7-2,CASSLGPSKQTQYF,TGTGCCAGCAGCTTAGGACCCTCCAAACAGACCCAGTACTTC
TRBJ2-1,many,14,.,TRBV7-8,CASSPRGSYNEQFF,TGTGCCAGCAGCCCCCGTGGCAGCTACAATGAGCAGTTCTTC
TRBJ2-7,few,17,TRBD2,TRBV24-1,CATSDPKRTSGSYEQYF,TGTGCCACCAGTGATCCCAAACGAACTAGCGGCTCCTACGAGCAGTACTTC
TRBJ1-1,few,11,.,TRBV20-1,CSAERGAGAFF,TGCAGTGCTGAACGGGGTGCGGGAGCTTTCTTT
TRBJ2-1,.,13,.,TRBV6-5,CASSYGLANEQFF,TGTGCCAGCAGTTACGGATTAGCTAATGAGCAGTTCTTC
TRBJ1-1,many,16,TRBD1,TRBV20-1,CSARDQGQGSFTEAFF,TGCAGTGCTAGAGATCAGGGACAGGGGAGCTTCACTGAAGCTTTCTTT
TRBJ1-1,few,14,TRBD1,TRBV5-6,CASSWTGRYTEAFF,TGTGCCAGCAGCTGGACAGGGAGGTACACTGAAGCTTTCTTT
TRBJ2-6,.,15,.,TRBV12-3/TRBV12-4,CASSFWGTGANVLTF,TGTGCCAGCAGTTTTTGGGGGACTGGGGCCAACGTCCTGACTTTC
TRBJ1-1,few,15,.,TRBV4-1,CASSQVLGRNTEAFF,TGCGCCAGCAGCCAGGTGTTGGGGCGGAACACTGAAGCTTTCTTT
TRBJ1-2,.,15,TRBD1,TRBV7-2,CASSLALQGAGGYTF,TGTGCCAGCAGCTTAGCCTTACAGGGGGCGGGTGGCTACACCTTC